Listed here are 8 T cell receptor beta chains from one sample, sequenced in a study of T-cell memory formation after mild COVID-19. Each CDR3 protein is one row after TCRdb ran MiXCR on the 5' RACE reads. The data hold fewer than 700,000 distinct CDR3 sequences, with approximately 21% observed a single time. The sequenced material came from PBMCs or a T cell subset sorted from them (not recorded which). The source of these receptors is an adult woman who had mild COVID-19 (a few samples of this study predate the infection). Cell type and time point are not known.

The CDR3 nucleotides read TGTGCCAGCAGCCCTGACGGGAAGTTTGTCGAGCAGTACTTC. It yields the protein CASSPDGKFVEQYF. The chain couples TRBV7-6 to TRBJ2-7; D possibly corresponds to TRBD2 (5 bases). V gave up 5 bases and J gave up 6 bases, with 17 bases separating them. Germline values: CDR1 SGHVS, CDR2 FNYEAQ. The CDR3 has 14 amino acids.

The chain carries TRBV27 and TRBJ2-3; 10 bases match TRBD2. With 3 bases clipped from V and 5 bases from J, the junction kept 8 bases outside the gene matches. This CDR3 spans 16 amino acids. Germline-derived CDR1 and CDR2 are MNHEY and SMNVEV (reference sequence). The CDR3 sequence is CASSLSGRASGDTQYF. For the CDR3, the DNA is TGTGCCAGCAGTTTGAGCGGGAGGGCCTCGGGAGATACGCAGTATTTT.

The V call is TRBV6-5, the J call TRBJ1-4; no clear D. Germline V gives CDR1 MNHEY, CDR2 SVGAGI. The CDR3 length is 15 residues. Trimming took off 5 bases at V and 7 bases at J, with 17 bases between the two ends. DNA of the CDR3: TGTGCCAGCAGTAATACATGGGGTCTTATTGAAAAACTGTTTTTT. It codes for CASSNTWGLIEKLFF.

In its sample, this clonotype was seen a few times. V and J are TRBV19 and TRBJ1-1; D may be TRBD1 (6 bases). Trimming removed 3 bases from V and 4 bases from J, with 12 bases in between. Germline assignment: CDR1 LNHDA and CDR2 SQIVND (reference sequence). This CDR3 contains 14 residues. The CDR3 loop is CASSIGTSGTEAFF. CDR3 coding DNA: TGTGCCAGTAGTATTGGGACAAGCGGCACTGAAGCTTTCTTT. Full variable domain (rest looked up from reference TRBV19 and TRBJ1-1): DGGITQSPKYLFRKEGQNVTLSCEQNLNHDAMYWYRQDPGQGLRLIYYSQIVNDFQKGDIAEGYSVSREKKESFPLTVTSAQKNPTAFYLCASSIGTSGTEAFFGQGTRLTVV.

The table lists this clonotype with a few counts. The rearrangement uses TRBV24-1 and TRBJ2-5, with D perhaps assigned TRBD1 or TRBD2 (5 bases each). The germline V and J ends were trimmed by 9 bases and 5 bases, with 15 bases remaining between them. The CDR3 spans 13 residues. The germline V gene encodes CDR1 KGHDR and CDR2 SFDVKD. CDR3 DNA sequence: TGTGCCACCGGCGGACCTGGGACGGAGACCCAGTACTTC. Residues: CATGGPGTETQYF.

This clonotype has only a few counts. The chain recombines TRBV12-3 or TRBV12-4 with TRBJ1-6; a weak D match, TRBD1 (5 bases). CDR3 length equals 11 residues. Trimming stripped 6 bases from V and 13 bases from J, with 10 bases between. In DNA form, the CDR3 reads TGTGCCAGCAGGACGGGGGGGCCCCTCCACTTT. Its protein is CASRTGGPLHF.

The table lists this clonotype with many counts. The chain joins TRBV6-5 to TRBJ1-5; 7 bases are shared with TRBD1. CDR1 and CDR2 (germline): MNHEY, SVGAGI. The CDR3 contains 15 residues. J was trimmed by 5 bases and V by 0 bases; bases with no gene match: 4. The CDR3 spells CASSYSQGLDQPQHF. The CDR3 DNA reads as TGTGCCAGCAGTTACTCACAGGGGTTGGATCAGCCCCAGCATTTT.

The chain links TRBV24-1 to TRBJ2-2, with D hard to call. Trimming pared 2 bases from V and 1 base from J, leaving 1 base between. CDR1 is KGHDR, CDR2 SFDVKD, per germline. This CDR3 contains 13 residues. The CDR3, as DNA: TGTGCCACCAGTGATTGGAACACCGGGGAGCTGTTTTTT. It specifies CATSDWNTGELFF.